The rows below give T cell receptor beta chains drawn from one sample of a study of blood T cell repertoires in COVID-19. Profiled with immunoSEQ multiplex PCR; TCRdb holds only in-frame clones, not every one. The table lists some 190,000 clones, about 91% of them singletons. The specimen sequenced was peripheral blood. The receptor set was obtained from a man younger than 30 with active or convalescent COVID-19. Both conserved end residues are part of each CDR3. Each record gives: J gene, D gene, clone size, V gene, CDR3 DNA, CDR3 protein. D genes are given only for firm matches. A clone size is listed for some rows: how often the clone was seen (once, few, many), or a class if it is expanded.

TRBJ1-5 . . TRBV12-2 TGTGCAAGTCGCTTTACGGGGGTTAGACTGTGTGGTGGTAGCAATCAGCCCCAGCATTTT CASRFTGVRLCGGSNQPQHF
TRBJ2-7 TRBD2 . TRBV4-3 TGCGCCAGCAGCCAAGATCTGGCGGGAGGCGGGAACGAGCAGTACTTC CASSQDLAGGGNEQYF
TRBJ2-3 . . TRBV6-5 TGTGCCAGCAGGGGGAGGAGGGATACGCAGTATTTT CASRGRRDTQYF
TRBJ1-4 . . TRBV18 TGTGCCAGCTCACCACCGAACAGTAATGAAAAACTGTTTTTT CASSPPNSNEKLFF
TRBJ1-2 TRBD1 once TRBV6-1 TGTGCCAGCAGTGAAAGTGTGACAGGGTTTGGCTACACCTTC CASSESVTGFGYTF
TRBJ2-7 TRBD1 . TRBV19 TGTGCCAGTAGTAATGGACAGGGACCCTACGAGCAGTACTTC CASSNGQGPYEQYF
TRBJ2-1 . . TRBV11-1 TGTGCCAGCAGCTTAAGGGGACTCAACTCCTACAATGAGCAGTTCTTC CASSLRGLNSYNEQFF
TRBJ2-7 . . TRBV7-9 TGTGCCAGCAGCGTACAGGGCTCTATTTCCTACGAGCAGTACTTC CASSVQGSISYEQYF
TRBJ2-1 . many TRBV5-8 TGTGCCAGCAGCTTGGTTAGCGGAGACGGCAATGAGCAGTTCTTC CASSLVSGDGNEQFF
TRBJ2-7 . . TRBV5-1 TGCGCCAGCAGGCGAATGGGTCATACCCAGGACGAGCAGTACTTC CASRRMGHTQDEQYF
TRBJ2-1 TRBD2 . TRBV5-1 TGCGCCAGCAGCCCCGGGACTAGCGGGAGGTCAAGCAATGAGCAGTTCTTC CASSPGTSGRSSNEQFF
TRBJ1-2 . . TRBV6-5 TGTGCCAGCAGGCTAGACGTTGGCTACACCTTC CASRLDVGYTF
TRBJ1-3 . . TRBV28 TGTGCCAGCAGTGAAACCAGGATCGCTTCTGGAAACACCATATATTTT CASSETRIASGNTIYF
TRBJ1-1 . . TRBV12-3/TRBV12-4 TGTGCCAGCACTCTATATTCGAACACTGAAGCTTTCTTT CASTLYSNTEAFF
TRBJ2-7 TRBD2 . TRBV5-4 TGTGCCAGCAGCGCCGCCGGGGGGGAGCAGTACTTC CASSAAGGEQYF
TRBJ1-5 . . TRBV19 TGTGCCAGTATGTTGGAGGGGAGAAGCAATCAGCCCCAGCATTTT CASMLEGRSNQPQHF
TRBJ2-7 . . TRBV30 TGTGCCTGGAGAGCCACCGGGACTCCATTCTACGAGCAGTACTTC CAWRATGTPFYEQYF
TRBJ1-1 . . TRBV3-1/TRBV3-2 TGTGCCAGCAGCCAAAATGGGGGCAGAGTTGAAGCTTTCTTT CASSQNGGRVEAFF
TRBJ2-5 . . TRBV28 TGTGCCAGCAGACCCCTGCGGAGCGCAGAAGAGACCCAGTACTTC CASRPLRSAEETQYF
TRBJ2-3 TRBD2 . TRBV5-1 TGCGCCAGCAGGGGCGGCGGGAGCGGGACAGATACGCAGTATTTT CASRGGGSGTDTQYF
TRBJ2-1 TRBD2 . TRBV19 TGTGCCAGTAGGCAGCGGGAGGGCCCGAACAATGAGCAGTTCTTC CASRQREGPNNEQFF
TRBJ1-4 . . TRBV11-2 TGTGCCAGCAGCTTAGGGTACAGGGCTGACGAAAAACTGTTTTTT CASSLGYRADEKLFF
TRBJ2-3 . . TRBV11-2 TGTGCCAGCAGCTCCTCGGAGGGCGATACGCAGTATTTT CASSSSEGDTQYF
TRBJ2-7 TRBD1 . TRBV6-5 TGTGCCAGCAGTAGGGACAGGAACGAGCAGTACTTC CASSRDRNEQYF
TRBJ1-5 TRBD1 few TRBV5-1 TGCGCCAGCAGCTTGGCACAGGGGCCCAATCAGCCCCAGCATTTT CASSLAQGPNQPQHF
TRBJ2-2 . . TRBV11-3 TGTGCCAGCAGCTTAGATGTTTTCGGGGGGGAGCTGTTTTTT CASSLDVFGGELFF
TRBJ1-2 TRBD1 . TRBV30 TGTGCCTGGAGAAGAGACAGGGGCCTCTATGGCTACACCTTC CAWRRDRGLYGYTF